The next 13 T cell receptor beta chains were all read from a single sample in a study of blood T cell repertoires in COVID-19. Sequenced by immunoSEQ multiplex PCR; TCRdb stores in-frame clones only, minus some. Of around 250,000 clones detected, approximately 77% appear once; the ten largest clones hold roughly 3%. The sequenced sample consisted of peripheral blood. All receptors come from a woman in her late teens or twenties with acute or convalescent COVID-19.

This chain joins TRBV9 and TRBJ1-2, with D possibly being TRBD1 (6 bases). This CDR3 spans 17 amino acids. Per the germline V gene, CDR1 is SGDLS and CDR2 is YYNGEE. V was trimmed by 0 bases and J by 6 bases, leaving 21 bases between them. Here the CDR3 DNA reads TGTGCCAGCAGCGTAGACCCAGGGTTAGGGGGAAGGGATGGCTACACCTTC. As protein: CASSVDPGLGGRDGYTF.

The V call is TRBV3-1 (or the pseudogene TRBV3-2), the J call TRBJ2-6; D remains ambiguous. This CDR3 spans 15 amino acids. Deletions cut 5 bases from V and 1 base from J, with 9 bases between. Germline V gene lookup returns CDR1 LGHDT and CDR2 YNNKEL (reference sequence). This CDR3 is CASSSPASGANVLTF. The CDR3 bases are TGTGCCAGCAGCAGCCCCGCATCTGGGGCCAACGTCCTGACTTTC.

The chain is built from TRBV28 and TRBJ1-2; 7 nucleotides agree with TRBD1. J lost 3 bases, V lost 8 bases, and 6 bases had no gene match. CDR3 length equals 13 residues. CDR1 and CDR2 from the germline V gene are MDHEN and SYDVKM. DNA for the CDR3: TGTGCCAGCGACAGAGGGGGCTACTATGGCTACACCTTC. Protein: CASDRGGYYGYTF.

The gene calls are TRBV3-1 (or the pseudogene TRBV3-2) and TRBJ2-1; D is undetermined. With 1 base removed from V and 10 bases from J, the gap between germline ends came to 8 bases. The CDR3 runs 12 residues. Looked up from germline, CDR1 is LGHDT and CDR2 is YNNKEL (reference sequence). The CDR3: CASSQGRREQFF. The CDR3, as DNA: TGTGCCAGCAGCCAAGGAAGGCGGGAGCAGTTCTTC.

The chain employs TRBV19 and TRBJ1-6; 7 positions match TRBD1. In germline, CDR1 is LNHDA, CDR2 SQIVND (reference sequence). This CDR3 is 16 amino acids long. The V segment lost 7 bases and the J segment 0 bases; nucleotides outside the gene matches: 6. CDR3: CASNSQGSSYNSPLHF. DNA of the CDR3: TGTGCCAGTAACTCACAGGGGAGCTCCTATAATTCACCCCTCCACTTT.

V and J are TRBV5-1 and TRBJ1-4; no clear D gene. There are 14 residues in the CDR3. CDR1 and CDR2 (germline): SGHRS, YFSETQ. V was shortened by 2 bases and J by 10 bases, with 15 bases between the two germline ends. The CDR3 reads CASSFSGEVGKLFF. In DNA form, the CDR3 reads TGCGCCAGCAGCTTTAGTGGGGAGGTTGGAAAACTGTTTTTT.

CDR3 sequence reads: CASSLAGEGYGYTF. CDR3 sequence (DNA): TGTGCCAGCAGCTTAGCAGGGGAGGGTTATGGCTACACCTTC. V is TRBV7-2 and J is TRBJ1-2, with D maybe TRBD1 (5 bases). V was trimmed by 0 bases and J by 5 bases, leaving 10 bases between them. The CDR3 has 14 amino acids. Germline CDR1 reads SGHTA; CDR2 reads FQGNSA.

This clone was counted a few times. CDR3 DNA: TGTGCCAGCAGACGCCGAGACATCCCCTATGGCTACACCTTC. It translates to CASRRRDIPYGYTF. The chain combines TRBV6-5 with TRBJ1-2; unclear D gene. This CDR3 is 14 amino acids long. The germline V gene has CDR1 MNHEY and CDR2 SVGAGI. V lost 6 bases to trimming and J lost 4 bases, with 15 bases between them.

This clone showed up just once. This sequence joins TRBV6-6 and TRBJ2-1; possible D gene TRBD2, 6 bases. Germline V gene data show CDR1 as MNHNY and CDR2 as SVGAGI (reference sequence). With 11 bases removed from V and 3 bases from J, the gap between germline ends came to 17 bases. The CDR3 spans 14 residues. Written as DNA, the CDR3 is TGTGCCGGTGGGGAGCGGGCGAGCTACAATGAGCAGTTCTTC. Amino acids: CAGGERASYNEQFF.

The rearrangement links TRBV21-1 to TRBJ1-5; no DNA check was done on the table's D call, TRBD1. TRBV21-1 is a recognized pseudogene. The CDR3 runs 16 residues. The DNA for the CDR3 is TGTGCCAGCAGGGACAGGGGACGATATAGCAATCAGCCCCAGCATTTT. This sequence encodes CASRDRGRYSNQPQHF.

The V call is TRBV30, the J call TRBJ2-7, with TRBD2 matching over 9 bases. Trimming at V came to 0 bases and at J to 3 bases, leaving 6 bases not matched to a gene. The CDR3 length is 15 residues. Per germline, CDR1 GTSNPN and CDR2 SVGIG (reference sequence). The CDR3 region is CAWSVRAGGLYEQYF. The CDR3 DNA follows: TGTGCCTGGAGTGTCCGAGCGGGAGGCCTCTACGAGCAGTACTTC. The whole variable domain, remainder taken from reference TRBV30 and TRBJ2-7, is SQTIHQWPATLVQPVGSPLSLECTVEGTSNPNLYWYRQAAGRGLQLLFYSVGIGQISSEVPQNLSASRPQDRQFILSSKKLLLSDSGFYLCAWSVRAGGLYEQYFGPGTRLTVT.

This clone was counted only a few times. Written as DNA, the CDR3 is TGTGCCACGCAGGGTGGTTATGGCCTACGCAATCAGCCCCAGCATTTT. Translated, it gives CATQGGYGLRNQPQHF. The V gene is TRBV10-3, the J gene TRBJ1-5, with D possibly matching TRBD1 (5 bases). Deletions cut 10 bases from V and 2 bases from J, with 21 bases between. CDR3 length: 16 residues. Germline V lookup: CDR1 ENHRY, CDR2 SYGVKD.

The chain is built from TRBV2 and TRBJ2-1; 12 nucleotides agree with TRBD2. Germline CDR1 SNHLY, CDR2 FYNNEI. The CDR3 spans 20 residues. The J segment lost 4 bases and the V segment lost 6 bases, leaving 19 bases of the junction unmatched. CDR3 DNA: TGTGCCAGCAGAGGGGGTTTTGCTAGCGGGAGGGCCGGGTCGTACAATGAGCAGTTCTTC. Its protein product is CASRGGFASGRAGSYNEQFF.